This T cell receptor (beta chain) was observed in a study of shared clonotypes between healthy human individuals. Overall study context: Three men and a couple of women, aged 18 to 49, were donors.

CD4+ cells underwent separation, giving CD45RA+ naive and CD45RA-negative memory subsets. Germline values: CDR1 ENHRY, CDR2 SYGVKD. This CDR3 region has 14 residues. TCRdb's table, derived via immunoSEQ multiplex PCR, lists solely in-frame clones and lacks some. The data hold 2 million to 2.5 million clones, with more than 80% observed a single time. The specimen was naive CD4+ T cells from PBMCs. The subset: CD45RA+ positively selected. V and J are TRBV10-3 and TRBJ1-1; 11 nucleotides line up with TRBD1. This TCR was recovered from a man between 18 and 29 years old in good health. Some clones in this sample may be carry-over from other donors' samples. Here the CDR3 DNA reads TGTGCATCGGGACAGGGGGGGGTCTTGACTGAAGCTTTCTTT. Translated: CASGQGGVLTEAFF.